This TCR beta chain is drawn from a study of blood T cell repertoires in COVID-19. Libraries were prepared by immunoSEQ multiplex PCR; TCRdb keeps only in-frame clonotypes and omits some of them. The sample includes 150,000 to 200,000 clones, about 88% of them seen just once. Germline assignment: CDR1 SGDLS and CDR2 YYNGEE. The CDR3 length is 17 residues. V dropped 4 bases and J dropped 4; count of bases not matched to a gene: 16. The rearrangement uses TRBV9 and TRBJ1-1, with 7 bases matching TRBD1. The sequence came from a man in his fifties or sixties with acute or convalescent COVID-19. The sample consisted of peripheral blood. CDR3 sequence: CASSSIWDRTRSTEAFF. As DNA, the CDR3 is TGTGCCAGCAGCTCGATTTGGGACAGAACGCGGAGCACTGAAGCTTTCTTT. The whole variable domain, filled in from reference TRBV9 and TRBJ1-1, reads DSGVTQTPKHLITATGQRVTLRCSPRSGDLSVYWYQQSLDQGLQFLIQYYNGEERAKGNILERFSAQQFPDLHSELNLSSLELGDSALYFCASSSIWDRTRSTEAFFGQGTRLTVV.